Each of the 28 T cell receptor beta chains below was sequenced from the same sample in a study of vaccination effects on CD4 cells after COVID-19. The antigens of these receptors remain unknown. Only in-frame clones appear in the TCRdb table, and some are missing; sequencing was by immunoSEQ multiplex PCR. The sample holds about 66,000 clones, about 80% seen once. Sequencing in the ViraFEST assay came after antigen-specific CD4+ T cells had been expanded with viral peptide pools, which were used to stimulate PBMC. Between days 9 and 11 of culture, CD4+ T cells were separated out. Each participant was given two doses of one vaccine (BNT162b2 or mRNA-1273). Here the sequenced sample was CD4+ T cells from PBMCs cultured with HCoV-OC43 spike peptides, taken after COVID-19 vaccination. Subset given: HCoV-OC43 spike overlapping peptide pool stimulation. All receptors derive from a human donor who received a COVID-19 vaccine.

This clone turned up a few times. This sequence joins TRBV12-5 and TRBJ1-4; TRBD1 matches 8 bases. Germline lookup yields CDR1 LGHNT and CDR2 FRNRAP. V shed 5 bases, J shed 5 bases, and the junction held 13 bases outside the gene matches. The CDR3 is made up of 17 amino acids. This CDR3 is CASGPDRAEVINEKLFF. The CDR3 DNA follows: TGTGCTAGTGGTCCGGACAGGGCCGAAGTGATAAATGAAAAACTGTTTTTT. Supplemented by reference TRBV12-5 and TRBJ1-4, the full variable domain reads DARVTQTPRHKVTEMGQEVTMRCQPILGHNTVFWYRQTMMQGLELLAYFRNRAPLDDSGMPKDRFSAEMPDATLATLKIQPSEPRDSAVYFCASGPDRAEVINEKLFFGSGTQLSVL.

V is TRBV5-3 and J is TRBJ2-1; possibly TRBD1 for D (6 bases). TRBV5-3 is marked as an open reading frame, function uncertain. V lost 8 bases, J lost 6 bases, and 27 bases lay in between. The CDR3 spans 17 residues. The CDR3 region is CASPLGAFNPGVNEQFF. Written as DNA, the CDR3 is TGTGCCAGCCCCCTGGGGGCATTCAACCCAGGGGTCAATGAGCAGTTCTTC.

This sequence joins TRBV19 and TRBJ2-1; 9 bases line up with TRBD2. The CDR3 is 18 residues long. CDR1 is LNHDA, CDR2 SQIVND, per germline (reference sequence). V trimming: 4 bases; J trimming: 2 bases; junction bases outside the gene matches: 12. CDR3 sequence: CASSTPGGGAVAYNEQFF. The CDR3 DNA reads TGTGCCAGTAGTACTCCCGGCGGGGGGGCCGTCGCCTACAATGAGCAGTTCTTC.

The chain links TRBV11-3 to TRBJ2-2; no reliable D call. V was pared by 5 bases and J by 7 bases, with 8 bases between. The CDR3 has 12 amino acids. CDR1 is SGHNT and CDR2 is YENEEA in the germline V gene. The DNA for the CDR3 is TGTGCCAGCAGCCTACGTGACGGGGAGCTGTTTTTT. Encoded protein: CASSLRDGELFF. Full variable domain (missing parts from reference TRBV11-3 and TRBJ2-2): EAGVVQSPRYKIIEKKQPVAFWCNPISGHNTLYWYLQNLGQGPELLIRYENEEAVDDSQLPKDRFSAERLKGVDSTLKIQPAELGDSAVYLCASSLRDGELFFGEGSRLTVL.

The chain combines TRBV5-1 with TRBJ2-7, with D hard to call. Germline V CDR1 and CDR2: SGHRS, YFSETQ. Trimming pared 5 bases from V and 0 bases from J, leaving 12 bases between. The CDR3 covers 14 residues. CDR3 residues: CASSPGPYSYEQYV. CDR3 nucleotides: TGCGCCAGCAGTCCAGGACCCTACTCCTACGAGCAGTACGTC.

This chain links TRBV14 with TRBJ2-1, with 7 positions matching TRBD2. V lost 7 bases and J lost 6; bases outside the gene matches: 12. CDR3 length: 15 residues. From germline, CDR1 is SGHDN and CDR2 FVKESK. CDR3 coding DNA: TGTGCCAGCACCCCAGCGGGGACCTCAGGCAATGAGCAGTTCTTC. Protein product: CASTPAGTSGNEQFF.

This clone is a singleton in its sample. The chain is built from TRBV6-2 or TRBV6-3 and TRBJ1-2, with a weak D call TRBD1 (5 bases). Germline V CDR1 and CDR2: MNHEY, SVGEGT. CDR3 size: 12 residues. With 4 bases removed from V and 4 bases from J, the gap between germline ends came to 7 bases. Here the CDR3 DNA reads TGTGCCAGCAGTTGGGACCTCTATGGCTACACCTTC. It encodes CASSWDLYGYTF.

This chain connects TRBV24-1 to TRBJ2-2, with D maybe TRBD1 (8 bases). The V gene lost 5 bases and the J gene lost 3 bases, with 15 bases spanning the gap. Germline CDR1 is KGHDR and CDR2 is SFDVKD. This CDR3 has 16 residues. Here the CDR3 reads CATSAWGGQDTGELFF. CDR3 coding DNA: TGTGCCACCAGTGCTTGGGGGGGACAGGACACCGGGGAGCTGTTTTTT.

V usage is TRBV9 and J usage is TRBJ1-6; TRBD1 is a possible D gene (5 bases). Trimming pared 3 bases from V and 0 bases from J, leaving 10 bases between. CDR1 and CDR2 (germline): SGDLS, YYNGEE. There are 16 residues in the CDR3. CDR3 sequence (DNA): TGTGCCAGCAGCGCACAGGACGCCTCCTATAATTCACCCCTCCACTTT. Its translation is CASSAQDASYNSPLHF.

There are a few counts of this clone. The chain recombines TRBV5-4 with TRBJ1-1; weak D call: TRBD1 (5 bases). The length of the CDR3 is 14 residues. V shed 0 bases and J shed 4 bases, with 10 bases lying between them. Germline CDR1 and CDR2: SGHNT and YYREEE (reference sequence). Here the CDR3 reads CASSLGPRGTEAFF. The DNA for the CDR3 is TGTGCCAGCAGCTTGGGCCCGAGGGGCACTGAAGCTTTCTTT.

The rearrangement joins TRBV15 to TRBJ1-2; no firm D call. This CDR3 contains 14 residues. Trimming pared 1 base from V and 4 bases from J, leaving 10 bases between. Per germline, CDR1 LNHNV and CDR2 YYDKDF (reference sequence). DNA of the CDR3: TGTGCCACCAGCAGAGGACGAGGCGGCTATGGCTACACCTTC. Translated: CATSRGRGGYGYTF.

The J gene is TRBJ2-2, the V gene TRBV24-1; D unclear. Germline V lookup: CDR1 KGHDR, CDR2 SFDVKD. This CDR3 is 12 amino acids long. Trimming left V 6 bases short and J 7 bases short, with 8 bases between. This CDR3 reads CATSSIDGELFF. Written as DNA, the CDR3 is TGTGCCACCAGTTCGATTGACGGGGAGCTGTTTTTT.

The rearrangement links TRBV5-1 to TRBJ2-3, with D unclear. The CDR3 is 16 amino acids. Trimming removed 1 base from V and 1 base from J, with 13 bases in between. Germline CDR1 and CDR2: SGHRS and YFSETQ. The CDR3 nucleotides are TGCGCCAGCAGCTTGATCAGAACGGCTGGCACAGATACGCAGTATTTT. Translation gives CASSLIRTAGTDTQYF. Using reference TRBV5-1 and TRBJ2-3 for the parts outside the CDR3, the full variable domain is KAGVTQTPRYLIKTRGQQVTLSCSPISGHRSVSWYQQTPGQGLQFLFEYFSETQRNKGNFPGRFSGRQFSNSRSEMNVSTLELGDSALYLCASSLIRTAGTDTQYFGPGTRLTVL.

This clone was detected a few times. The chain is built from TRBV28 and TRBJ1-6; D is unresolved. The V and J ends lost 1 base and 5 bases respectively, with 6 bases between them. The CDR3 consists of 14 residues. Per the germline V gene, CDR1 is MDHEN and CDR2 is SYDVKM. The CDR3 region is CASSLLRNNSPLHF. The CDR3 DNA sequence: TGTGCCAGCAGTTTATTAAGGAATAATTCACCCCTCCACTTT.

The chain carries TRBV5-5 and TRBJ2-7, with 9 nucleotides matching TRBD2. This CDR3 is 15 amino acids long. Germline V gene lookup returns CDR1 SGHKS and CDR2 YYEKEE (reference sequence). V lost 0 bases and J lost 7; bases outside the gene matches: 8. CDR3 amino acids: CASSLGLAERAEQYV. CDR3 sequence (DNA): TGTGCCAGCAGCTTGGGACTAGCGGAGCGAGCGGAGCAGTACGTC.

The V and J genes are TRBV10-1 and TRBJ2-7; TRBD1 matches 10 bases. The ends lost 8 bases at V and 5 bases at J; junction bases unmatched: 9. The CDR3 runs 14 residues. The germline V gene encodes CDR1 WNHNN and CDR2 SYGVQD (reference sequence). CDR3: CASENGTGVNEQYV. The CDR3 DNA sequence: TGCGCCAGCGAAAATGGGACAGGGGTGAACGAGCAGTACGTC.

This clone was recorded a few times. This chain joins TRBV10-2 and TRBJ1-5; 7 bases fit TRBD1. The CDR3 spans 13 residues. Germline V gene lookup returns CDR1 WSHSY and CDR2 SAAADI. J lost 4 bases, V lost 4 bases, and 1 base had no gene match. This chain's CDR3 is CASSGDRNQPQHF. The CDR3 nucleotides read TGCGCCAGCAGTGGGGACAGAAATCAGCCCCAGCATTTT.

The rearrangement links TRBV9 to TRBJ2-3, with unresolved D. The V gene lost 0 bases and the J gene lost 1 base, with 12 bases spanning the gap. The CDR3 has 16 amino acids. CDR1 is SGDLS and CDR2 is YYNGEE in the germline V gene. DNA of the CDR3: TGTGCCAGCAGCGTAGCACCGACCCTTCGCACAGATACGCAGTATTTT. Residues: CASSVAPTLRTDTQYF.

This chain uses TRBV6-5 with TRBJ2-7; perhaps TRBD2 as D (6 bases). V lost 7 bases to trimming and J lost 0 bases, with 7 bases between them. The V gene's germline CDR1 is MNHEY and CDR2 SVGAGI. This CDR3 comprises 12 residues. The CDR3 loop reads CASTGDSYEQYV. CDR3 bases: TGTGCCAGCACGGGGGACTCCTACGAGCAGTACGTC.

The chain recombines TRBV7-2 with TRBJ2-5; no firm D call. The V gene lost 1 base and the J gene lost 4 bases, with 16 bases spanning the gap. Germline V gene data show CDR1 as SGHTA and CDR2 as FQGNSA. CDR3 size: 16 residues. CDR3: CASSLGRIFPRETQYF. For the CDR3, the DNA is TGTGCCAGCAGCTTAGGTCGCATTTTCCCCAGAGAGACCCAGTACTTC.

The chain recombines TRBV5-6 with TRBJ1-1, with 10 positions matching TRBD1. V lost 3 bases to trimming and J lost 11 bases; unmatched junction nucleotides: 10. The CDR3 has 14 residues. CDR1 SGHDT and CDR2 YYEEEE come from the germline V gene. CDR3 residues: CASSWGQGTLGAFF. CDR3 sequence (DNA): TGTGCCAGCAGCTGGGGACAGGGGACCTTGGGGGCTTTCTTT.

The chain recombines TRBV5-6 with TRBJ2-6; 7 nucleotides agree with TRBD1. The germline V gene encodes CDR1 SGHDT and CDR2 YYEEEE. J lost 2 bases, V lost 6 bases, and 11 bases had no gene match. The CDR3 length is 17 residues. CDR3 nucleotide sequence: TGTGCCAGCAAACATAGACAGGGTCTTACTGGGGCCAACGTCCTGACTTTC. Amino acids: CASKHRQGLTGANVLTF.

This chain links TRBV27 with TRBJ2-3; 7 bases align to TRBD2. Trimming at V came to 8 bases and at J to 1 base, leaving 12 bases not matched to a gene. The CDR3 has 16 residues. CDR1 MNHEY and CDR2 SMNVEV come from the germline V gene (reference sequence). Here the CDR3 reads CASRRTSGVGTDTQYF. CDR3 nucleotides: TGTGCCAGCCGACGGACGAGCGGGGTGGGCACAGATACGCAGTATTTT.

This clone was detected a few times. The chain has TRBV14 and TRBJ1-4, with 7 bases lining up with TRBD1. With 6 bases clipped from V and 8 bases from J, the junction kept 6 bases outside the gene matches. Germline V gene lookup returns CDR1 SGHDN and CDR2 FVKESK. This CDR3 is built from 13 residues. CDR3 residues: CASRRQGEEKLFF. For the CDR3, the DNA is TGTGCCAGCAGACGACAGGGCGAGGAAAAACTGTTTTTT.

CDR3 protein: CASSLSAATETQYF. DNA of the CDR3: TGTGCCAGCAGCTTATCGGCAGCTACGGAGACCCAGTACTTC. The V call is TRBV7-2, the J call TRBJ2-5; D unclear. The CDR3 spans 14 residues. Trimming took 2 bases from V and 5 from J, leaving 12 bases between them. From germline, CDR1 is SGHTA and CDR2 FQGNSA.

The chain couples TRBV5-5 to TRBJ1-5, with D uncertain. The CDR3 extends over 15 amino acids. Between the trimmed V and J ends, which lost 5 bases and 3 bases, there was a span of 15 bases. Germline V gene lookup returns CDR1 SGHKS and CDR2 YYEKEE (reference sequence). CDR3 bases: TGTGCCAGCAGGATCGGGCATCTCGACAATCAGCCCCAGCATTTT. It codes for CASRIGHLDNQPQHF.

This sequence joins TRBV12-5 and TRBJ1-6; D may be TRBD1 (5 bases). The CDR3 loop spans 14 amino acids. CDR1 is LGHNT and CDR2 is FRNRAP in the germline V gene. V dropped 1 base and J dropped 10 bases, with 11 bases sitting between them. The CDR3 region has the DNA TGTGCTAGTGGTTTGGCCCAGGGTATCTCACCCCTCCACTTT. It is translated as CASGLAQGISPLHF.

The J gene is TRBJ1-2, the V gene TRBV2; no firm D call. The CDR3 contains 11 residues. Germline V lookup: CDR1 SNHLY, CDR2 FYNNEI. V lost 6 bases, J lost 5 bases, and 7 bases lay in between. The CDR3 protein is CASRVGYGYTF. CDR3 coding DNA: TGTGCCAGCAGGGTAGGGTATGGCTACACCTTC.